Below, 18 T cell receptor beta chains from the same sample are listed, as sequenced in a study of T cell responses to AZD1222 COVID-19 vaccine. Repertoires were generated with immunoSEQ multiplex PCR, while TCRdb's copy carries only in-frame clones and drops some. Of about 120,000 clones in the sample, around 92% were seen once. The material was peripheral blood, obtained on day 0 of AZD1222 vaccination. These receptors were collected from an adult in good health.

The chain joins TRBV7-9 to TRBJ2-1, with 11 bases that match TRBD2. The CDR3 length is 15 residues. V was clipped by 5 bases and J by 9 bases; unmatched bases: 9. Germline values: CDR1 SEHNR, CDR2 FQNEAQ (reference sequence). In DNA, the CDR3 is TGTGCCAGCAGCCTCGAACTAGCGGGAGAGCGTGAGCAGTTCTTC. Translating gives CASSLELAGEREQFF. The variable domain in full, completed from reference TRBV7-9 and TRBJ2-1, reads DTGVSQNPRHKITKRGQNVTFRCDPISEHNRLYWYRQTLGQGPEFLTYFQNEAQLEKSRLLSDRFSAERPKGSFSTLEIQRTEQGDSAMYLCASSLELAGEREQFFGPGTRLTVL.

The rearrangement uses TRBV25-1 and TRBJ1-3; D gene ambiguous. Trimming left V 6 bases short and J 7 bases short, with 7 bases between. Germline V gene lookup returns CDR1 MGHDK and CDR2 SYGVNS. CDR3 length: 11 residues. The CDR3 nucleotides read TGTGCCAGCAGCCCACATAACACCATATATTTT. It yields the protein CASSPHNTIYF.

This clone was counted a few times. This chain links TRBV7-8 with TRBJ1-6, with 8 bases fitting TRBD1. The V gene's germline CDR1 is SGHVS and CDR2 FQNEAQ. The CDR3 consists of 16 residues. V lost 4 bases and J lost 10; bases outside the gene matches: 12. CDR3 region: CASSSSSTGARSPLHF. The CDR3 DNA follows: TGTGCCAGCAGCTCTTCTTCGACAGGGGCGCGCTCACCCCTCCACTTT. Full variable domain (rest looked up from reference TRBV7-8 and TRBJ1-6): GAGVSQSPRYKVAKRGQDVALRCDPISGHVSLFWYQQALGQGPEFLTYFQNEAQLDKSGLPSDRFFAERPEGSVSTLKIQRTQQEDSAVYLCASSSSSTGARSPLHFGNGTRLTVT.

The CDR3 DNA sequence: TGTGCCAGCAGCTTAGATAGGGGGGCGTGGAATGAGCAGTTCTTC. It yields the protein CASSLDRGAWNEQFF. The chain joins TRBV7-2 to TRBJ2-1; D possibly uses TRBD1 or TRBD2 (6 bases each). In germline, CDR1 is SGHTA, CDR2 FQGNSA. The CDR3 is 15 residues long. The V end lost 1 base, the J end lost 7 bases, and 14 bases lay between the germline ends.

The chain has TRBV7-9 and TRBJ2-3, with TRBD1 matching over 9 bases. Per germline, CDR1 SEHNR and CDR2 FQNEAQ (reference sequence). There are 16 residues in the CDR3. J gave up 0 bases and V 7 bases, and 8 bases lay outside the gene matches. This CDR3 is CASKTGGAYSTDTQYF. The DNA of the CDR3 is TGTGCCAGCAAGACAGGGGGGGCTTATAGCACAGATACGCAGTATTTT.

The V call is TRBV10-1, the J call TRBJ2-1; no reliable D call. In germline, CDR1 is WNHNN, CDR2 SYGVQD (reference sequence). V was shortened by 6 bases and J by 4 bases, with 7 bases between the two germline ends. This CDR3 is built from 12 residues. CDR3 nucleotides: TGCGCCAGCAGGAAGGCTTACAATGAGCAGTTCTTC. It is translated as CASRKAYNEQFF.

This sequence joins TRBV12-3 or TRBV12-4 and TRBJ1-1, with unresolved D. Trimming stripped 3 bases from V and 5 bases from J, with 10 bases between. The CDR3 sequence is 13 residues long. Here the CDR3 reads CASSLGVGTEAFF. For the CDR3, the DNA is TGTGCCAGCAGTTTGGGAGTTGGGACTGAAGCTTTCTTT.

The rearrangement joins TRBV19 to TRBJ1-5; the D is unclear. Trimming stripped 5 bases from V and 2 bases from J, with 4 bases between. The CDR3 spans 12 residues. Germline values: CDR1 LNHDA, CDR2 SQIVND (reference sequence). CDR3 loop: CASSGGNQPQHF. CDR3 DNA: TGTGCCAGTAGTGGAGGCAATCAGCCCCAGCATTTT.

The CDR3, as DNA: TGTGCCAGTAGTGTACGACAGGGGGCTGCCGTGCCCCAGCATTTT. This encodes CASSVRQGAAVPQHF. The V and J genes are TRBV19 and TRBJ1-5, with 10 bases aligning to TRBD1. CDR3 size: 15 residues. From germline, CDR1 is LNHDA and CDR2 SQIVND (reference sequence). The V and J ends lost 5 bases and 9 bases, in that order; junction bases with no gene match: 10.

The CDR3 region is CASSLDGEQFF. DNA of the CDR3: TGTGCCAGCAGCTTAGACGGTGAGCAGTTCTTC. The chain joins TRBV7-9 to TRBJ2-1; the D is unclear. Germline CDR1 SEHNR, CDR2 FQNEAQ (reference sequence). V lost 1 base and J 9 bases, leaving 4 bases between the germline ends. The length of the CDR3 is 11 residues.

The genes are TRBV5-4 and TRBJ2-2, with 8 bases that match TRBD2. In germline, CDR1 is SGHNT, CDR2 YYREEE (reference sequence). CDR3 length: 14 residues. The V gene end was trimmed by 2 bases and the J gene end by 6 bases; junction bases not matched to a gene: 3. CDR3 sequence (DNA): TGTGCCAGCAGCTTCCGGGGGGGACCCGGGGAGCTGTTTTTT. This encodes CASSFRGGPGELFF.

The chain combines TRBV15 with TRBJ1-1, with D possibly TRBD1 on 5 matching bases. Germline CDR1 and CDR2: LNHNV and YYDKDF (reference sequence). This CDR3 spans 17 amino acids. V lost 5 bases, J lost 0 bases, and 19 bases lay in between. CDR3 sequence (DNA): TGTGCCACCAGCTCCGATTTTCACGGGGGATTGAACACTGAAGCTTTCTTT. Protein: CATSSDFHGGLNTEAFF.

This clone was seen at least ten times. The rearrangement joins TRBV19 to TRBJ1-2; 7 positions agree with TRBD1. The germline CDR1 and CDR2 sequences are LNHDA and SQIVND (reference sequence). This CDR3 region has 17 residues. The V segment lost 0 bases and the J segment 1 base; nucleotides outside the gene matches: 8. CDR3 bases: TGTGCCAGTAGTATAGATCGGGGGACAGCCTATAACTATGGCTACACCTTC. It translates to CASSIDRGTAYNYGYTF.

The CDR3 here is CTSSQPNEGQPNTGELFF. The CDR3 region has the DNA TGCACCAGCAGCCAGCCCAACGAAGGACAGCCCAACACCGGGGAGCTGTTTTTT. The V call is TRBV1, the J call TRBJ2-2; no DNA check was done on the table's D call, TRBD1. TRBV1 is deemed a pseudogene. This CDR3 contains 18 residues.

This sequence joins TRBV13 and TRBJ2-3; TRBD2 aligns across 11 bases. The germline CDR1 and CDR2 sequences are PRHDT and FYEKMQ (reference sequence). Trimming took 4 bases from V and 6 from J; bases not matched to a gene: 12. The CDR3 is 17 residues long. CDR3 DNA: TGTGCCAGCAGCTACTCTAGCGGGGGGCCCACCTCGGATACGCAGTATTTT. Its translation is CASSYSSGGPTSDTQYF.

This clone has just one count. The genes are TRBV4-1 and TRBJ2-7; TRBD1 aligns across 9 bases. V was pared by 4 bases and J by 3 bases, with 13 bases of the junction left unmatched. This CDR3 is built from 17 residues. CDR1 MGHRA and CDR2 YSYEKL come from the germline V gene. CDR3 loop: CASSLRDREVGYYEQYF. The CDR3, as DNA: TGCGCCAGCAGCCTCCGGGACAGGGAAGTTGGGTACTACGAGCAGTACTTC.

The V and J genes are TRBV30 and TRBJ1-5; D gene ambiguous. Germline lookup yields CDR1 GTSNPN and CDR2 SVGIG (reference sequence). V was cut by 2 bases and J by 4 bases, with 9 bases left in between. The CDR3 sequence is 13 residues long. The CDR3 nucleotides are TGTGCCTGGAGTACAGTAAGTAATCAGCCCCAGCATTTT. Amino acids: CAWSTVSNQPQHF. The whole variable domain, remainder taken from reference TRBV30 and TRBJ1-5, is SQTIHQWPATLVQPVGSPLSLECTVEGTSNPNLYWYRQAAGRGLQLLFYSVGIGQISSEVPQNLSASRPQDRQFILSSKKLLLSDSGFYLCAWSTVSNQPQHFGDGTRLSIL.

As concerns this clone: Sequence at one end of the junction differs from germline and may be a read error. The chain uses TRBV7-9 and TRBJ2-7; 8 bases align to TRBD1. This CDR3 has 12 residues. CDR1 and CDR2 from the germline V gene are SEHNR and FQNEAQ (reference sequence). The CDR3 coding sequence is TGTGCCAGCAGCTTGGGCCAGGGGGCGGTGGCATTC. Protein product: CASSLGQGAVAF.